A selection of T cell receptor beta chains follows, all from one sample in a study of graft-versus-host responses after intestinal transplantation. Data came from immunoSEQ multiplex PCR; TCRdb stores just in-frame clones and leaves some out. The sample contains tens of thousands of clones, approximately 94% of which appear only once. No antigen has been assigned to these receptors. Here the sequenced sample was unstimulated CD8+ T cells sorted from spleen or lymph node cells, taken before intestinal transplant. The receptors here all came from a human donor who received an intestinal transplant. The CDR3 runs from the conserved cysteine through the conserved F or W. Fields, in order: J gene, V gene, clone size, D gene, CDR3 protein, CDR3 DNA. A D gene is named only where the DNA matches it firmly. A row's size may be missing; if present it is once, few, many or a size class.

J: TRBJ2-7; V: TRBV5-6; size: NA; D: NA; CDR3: CASSLDSLREQYF; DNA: TGTGCCAGCAGCTTGGACTCCCTCCGGGAGCAGTACTTC
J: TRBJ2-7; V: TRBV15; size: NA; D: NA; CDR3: CATSRAGQPGVDEQYF; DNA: TGTGCCACCAGCAGAGCCGGGCAGCCCGGAGTCGACGAGCAGTACTTC
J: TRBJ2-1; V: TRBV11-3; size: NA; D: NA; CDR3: CASSLFDDYNEQFF; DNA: TGTGCCAGCAGCTTATTCGACGACTACAATGAGCAGTTCTTC
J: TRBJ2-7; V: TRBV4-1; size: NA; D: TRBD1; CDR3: CASSQDVRDSYEQYF; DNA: TGCGCCAGCAGCCAAGATGTCCGGGACAGCTACGAGCAGTACTTC
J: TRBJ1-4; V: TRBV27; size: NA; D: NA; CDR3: CASSETQGTNEKLFF; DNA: TGTGCCAGCAGTGAGACACAGGGAACTAATGAAAAACTGTTTTTT
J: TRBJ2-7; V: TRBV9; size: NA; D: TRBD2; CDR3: CASSVASGSEQYF; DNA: TGTGCCAGCAGCGTAGCAAGCGGGAGCGAGCAGTACTTC
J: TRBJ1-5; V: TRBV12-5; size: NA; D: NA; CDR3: CASGLDPKGHFQPQHF; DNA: TGTGCTAGTGGTTTGGACCCGAAGGGACACTTTCAGCCCCAGCATTTT
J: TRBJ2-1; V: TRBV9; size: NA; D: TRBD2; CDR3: CASSGSGENSYNEQFF; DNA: TGTGCCAGCAGTGGTAGCGGGGAAAATTCCTACAATGAGCAGTTCTTC
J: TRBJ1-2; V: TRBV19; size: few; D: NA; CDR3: CASSVYALANYGYTF; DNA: TGTGCCAGTAGTGTTTACGCGTTAGCTAACTATGGCTACACCTTC
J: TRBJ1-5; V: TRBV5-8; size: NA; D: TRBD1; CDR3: CASSLATGGRGQPQHF; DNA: TGTGCCAGCAGCTTGGCGACAGGGGGTAGGGGTCAGCCCCAGCATTTT
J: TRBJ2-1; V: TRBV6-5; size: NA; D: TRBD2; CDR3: CASSYNLAGGNNEQFF; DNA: TGTGCCAGCAGTTATAATCTAGCGGGAGGCAACAATGAGCAGTTCTTC
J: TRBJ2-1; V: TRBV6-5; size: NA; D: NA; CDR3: CASSYPGRMVNEQFF; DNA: TGTGCCAGCAGTTACCCGGGTCGGATGGTCAATGAGCAGTTCTTC
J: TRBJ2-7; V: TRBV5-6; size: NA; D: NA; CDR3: CASSLSGGEQYF; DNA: TGTGCCAGCAGCTTGTCCGGCGGGGAGCAGTACTTC
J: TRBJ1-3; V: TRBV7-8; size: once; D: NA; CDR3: CASSLGLLGGNTIYF; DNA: TGTGCCAGCAGCTTAGGGCTGCTGGGGGGAAACACCATATATTTT
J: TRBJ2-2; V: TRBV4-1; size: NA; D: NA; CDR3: CASSQDFPRLTLNTGELFF; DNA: TGCGCCAGCAGCCAAGATTTCCCAAGGCTCACACTGAACACCGGGGAGCTGTTTTTT
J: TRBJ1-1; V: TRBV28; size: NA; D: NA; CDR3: CASSLSGGNTEAFF; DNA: TGTGCCAGCAGTTTATCGGGGGGGAACACTGAAGCTTTCTTT
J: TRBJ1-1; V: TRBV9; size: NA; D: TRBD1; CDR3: CASSSLAGQNNTEAFF; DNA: TGTGCCAGCAGCTCCCTAGCGGGACAGAACAACACTGAAGCTTTCTTT
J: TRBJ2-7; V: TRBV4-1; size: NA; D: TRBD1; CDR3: CASSQLRQGYEQYF; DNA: TGCGCCAGCAGCCAACTCAGACAGGGGTACGAGCAGTACTTC
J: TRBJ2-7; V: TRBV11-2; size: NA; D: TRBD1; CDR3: CASSFGTGLYEQYF; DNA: TGTGCCAGCAGCTTCGGGACAGGGCTGTACGAGCAGTACTTC
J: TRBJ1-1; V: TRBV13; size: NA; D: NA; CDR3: CASSPASEGGMNTEAFF; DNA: TGTGCCAGCAGCCCTGCCAGTGAAGGGGGGATGAACACTGAAGCTTTCTTT
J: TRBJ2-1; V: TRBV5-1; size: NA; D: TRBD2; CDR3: CASSSGTSGPPGYNEQFF; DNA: TGCGCCAGCAGCTCCGGGACTAGCGGGCCGCCGGGATACAATGAGCAGTTCTTC
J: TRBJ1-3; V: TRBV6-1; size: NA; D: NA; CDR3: CASSEGAIWRNTIYF; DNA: TGTGCCAGCAGTGAGGGGGCGATTTGGAGAAACACCATATATTTT
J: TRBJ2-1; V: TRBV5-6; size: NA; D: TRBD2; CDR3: CASSGLAGFNEQFF; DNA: TGTGCCAGCAGCGGACTAGCGGGATTCAATGAGCAGTTCTTC
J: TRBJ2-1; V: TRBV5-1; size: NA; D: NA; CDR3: CASSPGNEQFF; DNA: TGCGCCAGCAGCCCCGGAAATGAGCAGTTCTTC
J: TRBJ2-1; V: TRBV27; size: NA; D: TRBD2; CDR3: CASSARLAGVSYNEQFF; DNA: TGTGCCAGCAGTGCCCGACTAGCGGGAGTCTCCTACAATGAGCAGTTCTTC